A selection of T cell receptor beta chains follows, all from one sample in a study of blood T cell repertoires in COVID-19. This table comes from immunoSEQ multiplex PCR, and its TCRdb copy is limited to in-frame clones, with some not included. Among about 65,000 clones, 80% to 85% were seen once, and the ten largest hold 35% to 45%. Sample: peripheral blood. The receptors shown here come from a human donor in a cohort sampled during active COVID-19. Each CDR3 is given with its conserved first and last residue. Each record gives: CDR3 length, V gene, D gene, J gene, clone size, CDR3 DNA, CDR3 protein. The D gene is left open where the match is weak. Clone size is stated in some rows and not others, as once, few, many or a class when expanded.

11	TRBV2	-	TRBJ1-2	-	TGTGCCAGCAGCCCGCGGGATGGCTACACCTTC	CASSPRDGYTF
15	TRBV3-1/TRBV3-2	-	TRBJ2-4	once	TGTGCCAGCAGCCAAGATCACGGGAATGAAAACATTCAGTACTTC	CASSQDHGNENIQYF
14	TRBV6-4	TRBD1	TRBJ1-1	-	TGTGCCAGCAGTGCCCAGGGGGGAAGCACTGAAGCTTTCTTT	CASSAQGGSTEAFF
17	TRBV3-1/TRBV3-2	TRBD2	TRBJ2-1	-	TGTGCCAGCAGCCAAGATCAGGGGACTAGCGTGAACAATGAGCAGTTCTTC	CASSQDQGTSVNNEQFF
14	TRBV6-5	-	TRBJ1-2	-	TGTGCCAGCAGTTACGGGCGAAGGGGTGGTGGCTACACCTTC	CASSYGRRGGGYTF
16	TRBV3-1/TRBV3-2	-	TRBJ2-7	few	TGTGCCAGCAGCTCGTGGCTAAAGGGGTCTCACTACGAGCAGTACTTC	CASSSWLKGSHYEQYF
18	TRBV10-3	-	TRBJ2-2	-	TGTGCCATCAGTGGCCCACAGGGAGATGCTCTAGACACCGGGGAGCTGTTTTTT	CAISGPQGDALDTGELFF
19	TRBV28	-	TRBJ1-3	-	TGTGCCAGCAGGCTGGGACAACCGAATACGCTCTACGACGGAAACACCATATATTTT	CASRLGQPNTLYDGNTIYF
16	TRBV28	TRBD2	TRBJ2-1	-	TGTGCCAGCAGTCAAACCGGGACTAGGGCGTACAATGAGCAGTTCTTC	CASSQTGTRAYNEQFF
18	TRBV21-1	-	TRBJ1-6	-	TGTGCCAGCAGCAAAAGGGGGTCAGGAGTTCCTAGGAGGACACCCCTCCACTTT	CASSKRGSGVPRRTPLHF
15	TRBV2	-	TRBJ2-7	-	TGTGCCAGCAGTGGGATCCAGGGGGGCAGGGTTAGGCAGTACTTC	CASSGIQGGRVRQYF
15	TRBV7-2	-	TRBJ2-5	-	TGTGCCAGCAGCTTAGTCAGGGATCCGTTCGAGACCCAGTACTTC	CASSLVRDPFETQYF
14	TRBV5-6	-	TRBJ1-6	-	TGTGCCAGCAGTCTGAGAACTCCCAATTCACCCCTCCACTTT	CASSLRTPNSPLHF
15	TRBV27	-	TRBJ2-1	-	TGTGCCAGCAGTTTCGGCAGGGGAAGGTGGGGTGAGCAGTTCTTC	CASSFGRGRWGEQFF
11	TRBV29-1	-	TRBJ1-2	-	TGCAGCGTTGCTTCTAACTATGGCTACACCTTC	CSVASNYGYTF
13	TRBV2	-	TRBJ1-6	-	TGTGCCACGTGGGCAGGAAATAATTCACCCCTCCACTTT	CATWAGNNSPLHF
15	TRBV6-5	TRBD1	TRBJ1-5	-	TGTGCCAGCAGTAAGACAGGGTTTGGGAGTCAGCCCCAGCATTTT	CASSKTGFGSQPQHF
12	TRBV24-1	-	TRBJ2-2	-	TGTGCCGCGGGACCCAACACCGGGGAGCTGTTTTTT	CAAGPNTGELFF